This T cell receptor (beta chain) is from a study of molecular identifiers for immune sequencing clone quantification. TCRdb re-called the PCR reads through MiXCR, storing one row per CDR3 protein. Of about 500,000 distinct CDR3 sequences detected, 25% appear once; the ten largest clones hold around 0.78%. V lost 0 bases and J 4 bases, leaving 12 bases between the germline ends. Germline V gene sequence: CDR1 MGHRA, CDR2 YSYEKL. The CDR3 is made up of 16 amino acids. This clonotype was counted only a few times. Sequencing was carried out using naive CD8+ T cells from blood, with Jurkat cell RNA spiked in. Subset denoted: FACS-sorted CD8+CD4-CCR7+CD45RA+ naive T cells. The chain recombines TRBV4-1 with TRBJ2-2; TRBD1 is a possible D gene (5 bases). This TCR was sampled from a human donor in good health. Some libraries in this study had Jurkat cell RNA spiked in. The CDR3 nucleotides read TGCGCCAGCAGCCAAGAGTCGGCAGGGCGCACCGGGGAGCTGTTTTTT. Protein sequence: CASSQESAGRTGELFF.